This record concerns one T cell receptor beta chain sequence. This record belongs to a study of T cell changes during pregnancy in multiple sclerosis. Method: immunoSEQ multiplex PCR; TCRdb's copy keeps in-frame clones and lacks some. The sample lists tens of thousands of clones; roughly 96% were seen once. The sequence was obtained from a female donor with multiple sclerosis, enrolled in a pregnancy study. The source material was peripheral blood, sampled in the second trimester of pregnancy.

The CDR3: CATSRDNQRKNTGELFF. DNA of the CDR3: TGTGCCACCAGCAGAGATAACCAGCGGAAGAACACCGGGGAGCTGTTTTTT. The chain couples TRBV15 to TRBJ2-2; TRBD2 might be the D (5 bases). The CDR3 covers 17 residues. Germline CDR1 and CDR2: LNHNV and YYDKDF (reference sequence). Trimming pared 0 bases from V and 1 base from J, leaving 12 bases between. Together with reference TRBV15 and TRBJ2-2, the CDR3 gives the full variable domain: DAMVIQNPRYQVTQFGKPVTLSCSQTLNHNVMYWYQQKSSQAPKLLFHYYDKDFNNEADTPDNFQSRRPNTSFCFLDIRSPGLGDTAMYLCATSRDNQRKNTGELFFGEGSRLTVL.